Below, one T cell receptor beta chain is given with its context. Its antigen is unidentified. Clones were sequenced by immunoSEQ multiplex PCR, and TCRdb holds only the in-frame ones, with some missing. The sample carries tens of thousands of clones, 76% recorded once. Germline V CDR1 and CDR2: ENHRY, SYGVKD. Trimming took off 2 bases at V and 3 bases at J, with 7 bases between the two ends. CDR3 length: 13 amino acids. The source of the sample is a study of a mutant IDH1 vaccine in newly diagnosed glioma. Study-level background: Vaccines were begun 4-6 weeks after radiotherapy alone, or with temozolomide cycles. Week 35 was assigned to visit V12, and week 47 was assigned to visit V13.

Overall study findings and caveats: Detectable vaccine-induced immune responses arose in around 93% of patients.

Time point meaning: week 35, safety follow-up. Vaccine doses each comprised 300 ug of mutant IDH1 20-mer peptide, with topical imiquimod. The V gene is TRBV10-3, the J gene TRBJ1-2; D possibly corresponds to TRBD1 (5 bases). The clonotype comes from a man aged 40-49 years with glioma. The sample in question was PBMCs, obtained from a glioma patient whose treatment included an IDH1 peptide vaccine. DNA of the CDR3: TGTGCCATCAGTGAGGACAGCTACTATGGCTACACCTTC. Protein sequence: CAISEDSYYGYTF.